The present T cell receptor (beta chain) was sequenced within a study of blood T cell repertoires in COVID-19. Assay used: immunoSEQ multiplex PCR; TCRdb lists only in-frame clones, some missing. The repertoire includes fewer than 150,000 clones, approximately 80% of them detected once, and under 9.5% sits in the top ten. Germline CDR1 and CDR2: SNHLY and FYNNEI. V lost 3 bases and J 2 bases, leaving 10 bases between the germline ends. The length of the CDR3 is 15 residues. The origin of this receptor is a woman aged 40 to 50 with acute or convalescent COVID-19. This chain links TRBV2 with TRBJ2-2, with D maybe TRBD1 (6 bases). Specimen: peripheral blood. CDR3 bases: TGTGCCAGCAGTGAGGTACAGGGAAACACCGGGGAGCTGTTTTTT. Protein product: CASSEVQGNTGELFF.